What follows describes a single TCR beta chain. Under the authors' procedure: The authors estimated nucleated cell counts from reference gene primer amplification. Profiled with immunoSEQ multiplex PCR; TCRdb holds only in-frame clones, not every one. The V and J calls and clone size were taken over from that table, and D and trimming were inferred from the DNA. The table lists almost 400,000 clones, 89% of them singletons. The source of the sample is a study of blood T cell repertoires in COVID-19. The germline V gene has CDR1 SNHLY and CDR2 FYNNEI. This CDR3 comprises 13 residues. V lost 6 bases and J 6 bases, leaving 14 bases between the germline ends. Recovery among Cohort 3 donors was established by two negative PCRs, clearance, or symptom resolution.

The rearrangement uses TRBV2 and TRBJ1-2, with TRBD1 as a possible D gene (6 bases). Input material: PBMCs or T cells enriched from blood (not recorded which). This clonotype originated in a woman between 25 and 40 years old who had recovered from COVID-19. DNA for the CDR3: TGTGCCAGCAGAACAGGGTTAGGAGATGGCTACACCTTC. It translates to CASRTGLGDGYTF. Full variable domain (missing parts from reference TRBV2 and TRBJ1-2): EPEVTQTPSHQVTQMGQEVILRCVPISNHLYFYWYRQILGQKVEFLVSFYNNEISEKSEIFDDQFSVERPDGSNFTLKIRSTKLEDSAMYFCASRTGLGDGYTFGSGTRLTVV.